The TCR beta chain under discussion was sequenced for a study of blood T cell repertoires in COVID-19. The wider study: Specimens from acute and convalescent COVID-19 originated in the United States, Italy and Spain. T cells, B-cell-depleted T cells, or PBMCs supplied cDNA or gDNA.

This clone was seen a handful of times. The data were produced by immunoSEQ multiplex PCR, yet TCRdb's version contains in-frame clones alone and is incomplete. Here the sample spans roughly 330,000 clones, around 84% being singletons. The cohort comprised adults aged about 18 to 100 years residing in about two dozen US areas. Cohort 3 donors were reported recovered after two negative PCRs, clearance, or symptom resolution. The TCR comes from a woman between 18 and 29 years old who had recovered from COVID-19. The source material was PBMCs or T cells enriched from blood (not recorded which).

CDR3 in amino acids: CAWSAGAEGYTF. The CDR3 DNA sequence: TGTGCCTGGAGTGCAGGGGCGGAGGGCTACACCTTC. V is TRBV30 and J is TRBJ1-2; weak D call: TRBD1 (6 bases). This CDR3 contains 12 residues. CDR1 GTSNPN and CDR2 SVGIG come from the germline V gene (reference sequence). Trimming removed 1 base from V and 8 bases from J, with 11 bases in between.